This T cell receptor (beta chain) was captured by sequencing in a study of blood T cells in healthy people across ages (dated by TCRdb to about 2015). The study in broad terms: In model experiments, template switching captured about one uniquely barcoded TCR beta cDNA molecule for every two T cells. Two additional independent replicas of 1 million unique cDNA reads from the same blood draw were analyzed for two donors (one aged 18 to 30 and one aged 80 or older). To avoid experimental bias, donors of different ages were randomly spread across the sequencing lanes. Donors were grouped into four age groups: young (average 16 years), middle-aged (roughly 40), aged (around 60) and long-lived (approximately 82). Using deep sequencing normalized with unique cDNA molecular identifiers, the study measured how TCR beta repertoire diversity changes with age. The paper's findings and limits, for the study overall: A strong correlation was found between observed TCR beta diversity and the percentage of naive T cells measured by flow cytometry. Observed TCR beta diversity per million T cells fell roughly linearly with age, and a significant reduction was already apparent by age around 40. The long-lived group showed more naive CD4+ T cells, fewer expanded clones and increased TCR diversity than the aged group, suggesting age selection. Total diversity estimates from one million sequenced T cells were considered lower bounds and underestimates. The CMV infection status of donors was not known, potentially confounding age-related changes in expanded clonotypes. Conclusive comparison of naive and antigen-experienced compartments was prevented by the profiling of bulk unsorted PBMCs.

From the germline V gene, CDR1 is MNHNS and CDR2 is SASEGT. Inclusive of the bounding cysteine and phenylalanine, the CDR3 is 17 residues long. Only CDR3 DNA is held: 51 bases, read in frame from base 1. Library prep was done by 5' RACE. Sequencing took place on an Illumina HiSeq 2500. A second roughly 6 to 11 cycle PCR used a sample-barcoded 5' primer and a J-beta primer mix. Each TCR beta cDNA molecule received a unique molecular identifier from a template-switch 5' adaptor carrying 12 random nucleotides. At least 2.5 million CDR3-containing paired-end reads were obtained from each sample. The Mint cDNA synthesis kit, primed by a TRBC-specific oligonucleotide, was used to synthesize first-strand cDNA from all RNA. Following uracil-DNA glycosylase treatment, a first 18-cycle PCR with universal primers M1SS and BC2_uni_R was performed on all cDNA. The paper's processing steps were these. Normalization of each sample was performed by random selection of 1 million high-quality reads, each carrying a distinct molecular identifier. Reads with shared molecular identifiers were discarded instead of being binned into consensus sequences. MiTCR, run with a Q25 quality threshold and the strictest error-elimination algorithm, handled CDR3 identification, clonotype clustering and error correction. Lower-bound total TCR beta diversity was estimated with a nonparametric unseen species model using Euler transformation. TCRdb passed the public sequencing reads through fastp at Q25 and MiXCR, retaining productive beta sequences. Entries are consolidated by CDR3 protein sequence, retaining the most common genes and DNA. TCRdb's processing, not the authors' own work, is the source of the V and J calls. The sample has more than 1,400,000 distinct CDR3 sequences on record, approximately 38% of them singletons. The ten top clones hold under 8% of the sample.

Systemically healthy Caucasian individuals from Russia, 39 in total and aged about 6 to 95 years, were included as donors. Approximately 10 milliliters of peripheral blood were collected from each donor into EDTA-treated Vacutainer tubes. Ficoll-Paque density-gradient centrifugation was used to isolate PBMCs, with at least 6 million per sample. Trizol reagent was used to extract total RNA from the PBMCs, yielding at least 6 micrograms per sample. Naive CD45RAhigh/CD27high T cell percentages were measured by flow cytometry on a PBMC aliquot from every donor. On this clonotype: Its antigen has not been determined. No qualities accompany the bases; no much larger clone lies one base away.

The V and J genes are TRBV6-1 and TRBJ2-1, with 11 central nucleotides matching TRBD2. Near its end, the DNA agrees better with TRBJ2-7, so the J call may be wrong. Source material: blood. This receptor was obtained from a young woman in good health. The CDR3 region: CASSEPPIAGGYNEQYF. The DNA reads as follows: TGTGCCAGCAGTGAACCTCCTATAGCGGGGGGGTACAATGAGCAGTACTTC.